The 14 T cell receptor beta chains below come from one sample, sequenced in a study of T cell responses to AZD1222 COVID-19 vaccine. This table comes from immunoSEQ multiplex PCR, and its TCRdb copy is limited to in-frame clones, with some not included. This table holds 110,000 to 150,000 clones, about 90% found once. Sequences were derived from peripheral blood, sampled on day 0 of AZD1222 vaccination. The receptors originated from an adult in good health.

The V call is TRBV5-1, the J call TRBJ2-2; D is perhaps TRBD1 (6 bases). The CDR3 totals 15 residues. Germline V gives CDR1 SGHRS, CDR2 YFSETQ. The ends were cut back, 2 bases at V and 2 bases at J, with 10 bases in the middle. This CDR3 is CASSLQGGNTGELFF. CDR3 nucleotide sequence: TGCGCCAGCAGCTTACAGGGTGGAAACACCGGGGAGCTGTTTTTT.

V is TRBV28 and J is TRBJ1-4, with D unresolved. CDR3 length: 12 residues. The germline V and J ends were trimmed by 10 bases and 5 bases, with 11 bases remaining between them. Germline V CDR1 and CDR2: MDHEN, SYDVKM. The CDR3 spells CATRELNEKLFF. CDR3 nucleotides: TGTGCCACCAGAGAACTCAATGAAAAACTGTTTTTT.

The chain joins TRBV30 to TRBJ1-3, with D perhaps TRBD1 (6 bases). V shed 5 bases and J shed 3 bases, with 11 bases lying between them. Germline lookup yields CDR1 GTSNPN and CDR2 SVGIG (reference sequence). This CDR3 spans 13 amino acids. CDR3 nucleotide sequence: TGTGCCTGGTCCCGGGGGCATGGAAACACCATATATTTT. The encoded protein is CAWSRGHGNTIYF.

This rearrangement joins TRBV18 to TRBJ2-7, with D perhaps TRBD1 or TRBD2 (5 bases each). V lost 2 bases to trimming and J lost 6 bases, with 5 bases between them. The V gene's germline CDR1 is KGHSH and CDR2 LQKENI. The CDR3 is 11 amino acids. The CDR3 coding sequence is TGTGCCAGCTCACCAGGGGGCGAGCAGTACTTC. Translating gives CASSPGGEQYF.

This rearrangement joins TRBV5-4 to TRBJ2-5; a weak D match, TRBD1 (6 bases). The CDR3 runs 12 residues. Germline assignment: CDR1 SGHNT and CDR2 YYREEE (reference sequence). V lost 4 bases, J lost 5 bases, and 9 bases lay in between. The CDR3 here is CASSQGWETQYF. For the CDR3, the DNA is TGTGCCAGCAGCCAGGGGTGGGAGACCCAGTACTTC.

A single count supports this clone. The V gene is TRBV18, the J gene TRBJ1-5; 8 positions match TRBD1. CDR1 and CDR2 (germline): KGHSH, LQKENI. Trimming took 3 bases from V and 6 from J; bases not matched to a gene: 4. The CDR3 is made up of 14 amino acids. The CDR3 DNA reads TGTGCCAGCTCACCGGACAGGGCCAGTCAGCCCCAGCATTTT. Encoded protein: CASSPDRASQPQHF.

J is TRBJ1-1 and V is TRBV5-1, with D possibly being TRBD1 (6 bases). The CDR3 has 15 residues. Germline assignment: CDR1 SGHRS and CDR2 YFSETQ. V was trimmed by 2 bases and J by 7 bases, leaving 18 bases between them. The CDR3: CASSFGGAENIEAFF. CDR3 DNA sequence: TGCGCCAGCAGCTTTGGGGGGGCAGAAAATATTGAAGCTTTCTTT. Complete variable domain (other parts from reference TRBV5-1 and TRBJ1-1): KAGVTQTPRYLIKTRGQQVTLSCSPISGHRSVSWYQQTPGQGLQFLFEYFSETQRNKGNFPGRFSGRQFSNSRSEMNVSTLELGDSALYLCASSFGGAENIEAFFGQGTRLTVV.

CDR3 nucleotide sequence: TGTGCCAGCAGCTTTCAGTCAGGACTCCCGAACGAGCAGTACTTC. Translating it yields CASSFQSGLPNEQYF. The V call is TRBV7-6, the J call TRBJ2-7; possibly TRBD2 for D (5 bases). The CDR3 consists of 15 residues. V lost 3 bases and J 5 bases, leaving 17 bases between the germline ends. CDR1 and CDR2 (germline): SGHVS, FNYEAQ.

The rearrangement links TRBV3-1 (or the pseudogene TRBV3-2) to TRBJ1-2; D remains unclear. V lost 2 bases and J lost 3, with 1 base in between. This CDR3 spans 11 amino acids. CDR1 is LGHDT, CDR2 YNNKEL, per germline (reference sequence). Here the CDR3 reads CASSQYYGYTF. In DNA form, the CDR3 reads TGTGCCAGCAGCCAATACTATGGCTACACCTTC.

This clone was seen just once. The chain recombines TRBV6-5 with TRBJ1-1; tentative D call: TRBD1 (6 bases). The length of the CDR3 is 15 residues. V lost 6 bases, J lost 0 bases, and 14 bases lay in between. Germline CDR1 MNHEY, CDR2 SVGAGI. CDR3 nucleotides: TGTGCCAGCAGGGAGGACAGTAGGATGAACACTGAAGCTTTCTTT. Its protein is CASREDSRMNTEAFF.

The gene calls are TRBV23-1 and TRBJ1-5, with D possibly TRBD1 on 5 matching bases. TRBV23-1 is given ORF status, its function remaining uncertain. The CDR3 is made up of 15 amino acids. The germline V and J ends were trimmed by 11 bases and 2 bases, with 19 bases remaining between them. The DNA for the CDR3 is TGCGCCTCCATCAGCAGTCTACAGGGCAATCAGCCCCAGCATTTT. Its protein product is CASISSLQGNQPQHF.

The genes are TRBV2 and TRBJ2-1; D is ambiguous. CDR1 and CDR2 (germline): SNHLY, FYNNEI. The CDR3 is made up of 11 amino acids. V dropped 6 bases and J dropped 7 bases, with 7 bases sitting between them. CDR3 nucleotides: TGTGCCAGCAGGGCTAGGAATGAGCAGTTCTTC. Encoded protein: CASRARNEQFF.

The chain uses TRBV6-5 and TRBJ2-1; the D gene is possibly TRBD2 (6 bases). The V and J ends lost 5 bases and 0 bases respectively, with 11 bases between them. The CDR3 loop spans 15 amino acids. Per germline, CDR1 MNHEY and CDR2 SVGAGI. CDR3 sequence (DNA): TGTGCCAGCAGTCCCGGGACTTACTCCTACAATGAGCAGTTCTTC. Its translation is CASSPGTYSYNEQFF.

The chain combines TRBV4-1 with TRBJ1-2; no clear D. This CDR3 spans 13 amino acids. Germline V gives CDR1 MGHRA, CDR2 YSYEKL. The V and J ends lost 1 base and 8 bases respectively, with 11 bases between them. The CDR3, as DNA: TGCGCCAGCAGCCAAGGTGAGGGAGGAGGCTACACCTTC. It encodes CASSQGEGGGYTF.